What follows is one T cell receptor beta chain and its context. Its antigen is not identified. 60 Vbeta and 13 Jbeta primers were used in PCR. Only in-frame clones appear in the TCRdb table, and some are missing; sequencing was by immunoSEQ multiplex PCR. The sample's table shows 190,000 or so clones. The data originate from a study of cytomegalovirus exposure and HLA in healthy donors. The wider study: Membership in the Caucasian-associated ancestry cluster was found for about 80% of 398 genotyped donors.

Looked up from germline, CDR1 is MGHRA and CDR2 is YSYEKL. V shed 1 base and J shed 7 bases, with 8 bases lying between them. The CDR3 is 13 amino acids. Study observations and caveats: In a later analysis, common viral pathogens appeared linked to several of the most significant clusters. A later analysis found most CMV-associated TCR beta chains apparently HLA-restricted. In an earlier analysis, productive rearrangement rates for most beta V segments clustered near 87% or 30%.

The TCR originated in a boy aged 5-17 years in good health and CMV-seronegative. The sequenced sample consisted of PBMCs. This sequence joins TRBV4-1 and TRBJ1-5, with D hard to call. CDR3 DNA sequence: TGCGCCAGCAGCCAAGCCGGGAGCCAGCCCCAGCATTTT. This gives the protein CASSQAGSQPQHF.